This T cell receptor beta chain is drawn from a study of regulatory T cells in long-lasting Graves disease. The CDR3 has 16 residues. Germline loops: CDR1 SGHAT, CDR2 FQNNGV. Trimming took off 2 bases at V and 1 base at J, with 14 bases between the two ends. Specified time point: newly diagnosed GD, antithyroid drugs for less than 3 months. PBMCs were the source of the RNA used for TCR sequencing. Building the TCR beta libraries relied on iRepertoire HTBI primers, and CDR3 regions underwent Arm-PCR. TCRdb fed the multiplex PCR reads into MiXCR, producing one record per CDR3 protein. The table has roughly 400,000 distinct CDR3 sequences, 15% seen once. This clonotype was observed many times. The same data also contributed to another study, on T cells in Graves' hyperthyroidism and ophthalmopathy.

Sequenced here: peripheral blood mononuclear cells (PBMCs), sampled at new diagnosis, from a patient treated with antithyroid drugs. The chain links TRBV11-2 to TRBJ1-1, with D maybe TRBD1 (5 bases). This sequence was found in a woman between 40 and 50 years old with Graves disease. CDR3 bases: TGTGCCAGCAGCTTACAGGGAGGGGTTAAGAACACTGAAGCTTTCTTT. Translation: CASSLQGGVKNTEAFF.